Listed below are T cell receptor beta chains from one sample, sequenced in a study of cytomegalovirus exposure and HLA in healthy donors. The data were produced by immunoSEQ multiplex PCR, yet TCRdb's version contains in-frame clones alone and is incomplete. The data hold about 98,000 clones, with around nine tenths observed a single time. Material for sequencing was PBMCs. The receptors come from a woman in her thirties in good health and CMV-seronegative. The CDR3 runs from the conserved cysteine through the conserved F or W. The D gene is left open where the match is weak. The listing skips clone size in some rows; elsewhere it reads once, few, many or a size class.

d_call	clone_size	j_call	v_call	cdr3_nt	cdr3_aa
TRBD1	-	TRBJ2-7	TRBV10-1	TGCGCCAGCAGTGCCCCCGGGACAGGGCCCTACGAGCAGTACTTC	CASSAPGTGPYEQYF
-	-	TRBJ2-5	TRBV28	TGTGCCAGCCACCTACAAGAGACCCAGTACTTC	CASHLQETQYF
-	few	TRBJ2-7	TRBV5-1	TGCGCCAGCAGCTTGGGAGGAGCGGCCTCCCTCGGACGCGAGCAGTACTTC	CASSLGGAASLGREQYF
TRBD2	-	TRBJ2-3	TRBV4-1	TGCGCCAGCAGCCTAGCGGGGGGAAGTATAAATACGCAGTATTTT	CASSLAGGSINTQYF
-	-	TRBJ1-2	TRBV6-5	TGTGCCAGCAGTTACTTGGCGGGTAACTATGGCTACACCTTC	CASSYLAGNYGYTF
TRBD1	once	TRBJ1-1	TRBV9	TGTGCCAGCAGCCTCACAGGGGCTGAAGCTTTCTTT	CASSLTGAEAFF
TRBD1	-	TRBJ1-2	TRBV19	TGTGCCAGTAGTTCGCGTGGACAGGGGGCTGATGGCTACACCTTC	CASSSRGQGADGYTF
TRBD2	-	TRBJ2-7	TRBV5-6	TGTGCCAGCAGCTTGGGGACTAGCGGGGGGGGCCACGAGCAGTACTTC	CASSLGTSGGGHEQYF
-	-	TRBJ2-1	TRBV20-1	TGCAGTGCTGACAGAAATGAGCAGTTCTTC	CSADRNEQFF
-	-	TRBJ2-7	TRBV29-1	TGCAGCGTCCTTGGTATGAGGGACGAGCAGTACTTC	CSVLGMRDEQYF
TRBD2	-	TRBJ2-1	TRBV2	TGTGCCAGCAGTGCTCGGGAGGACAATGAGCAGTTCTTC	CASSAREDNEQFF
TRBD1	-	TRBJ1-3	TRBV7-9	TGTGCCAGCAGCTACACAGGGGGCTCTGGAAACACCATATATTTT	CASSYTGGSGNTIYF
-	-	TRBJ2-7	TRBV6-6	TGTGCCAGCATGGGGGCGTCGTCCTACGAGCAGTACTTC	CASMGASSYEQYF
TRBD2	-	TRBJ2-2	TRBV6-5	TGTGCCAGCAGTTACGTAGCGGGGGGGAACACCGGGGAGCTGTTTTTT	CASSYVAGGNTGELFF
TRBD1	-	TRBJ2-2	TRBV7-3	TGTGCCAGCAGCCCCCAGGGGGTAACGAACACCGGGGAGCTGTTTTTT	CASSPQGVTNTGELFF
-	-	TRBJ1-5	TRBV18	TGTGCCAGCTCACCACCGGGAGGGGCGATACAGCCCCAGCATTTT	CASSPPGGAIQPQHF
TRBD1	-	TRBJ2-7	TRBV7-2	TGTGCCAGCAGCTTATTATACTCTCGGACAGGGCACTACGAGCAGTACTTC	CASSLLYSRTGHYEQYF
TRBD1	-	TRBJ1-5	TRBV2	TGTGCCAGCAGTCAAACAGGGGGGGATCAGCCCCAGCATTTT	CASSQTGGDQPQHF
TRBD1	-	TRBJ2-5	TRBV2	TGTGCCAGCAGTGAACAGGGGGTTCAAGAGACCCAGTACTTC	CASSEQGVQETQYF
TRBD1	-	TRBJ2-7	TRBV5-4	TGTGCCAGCAGCCATACAGGGGGCTCCTACGAGCAGTACTTC	CASSHTGGSYEQYF
-	once	TRBJ1-2	TRBV4-1	TGCGCCAGCAGCCAAGGTGATAGGATGAGGGGGTCGGACTATGGCTACACCTTC	CASSQGDRMRGSDYGYTF
-	-	TRBJ2-3	TRBV7-3	TGTGCCAGCAGCGCATGGACTCGCACAGATACGCAGTATTTT	CASSAWTRTDTQYF
-	-	TRBJ1-4	TRBV5-6	TGTGCCAGCAGCTGGAGGACGGCACTAAATGAAAAACTGTTTTTT	CASSWRTALNEKLFF
TRBD2	-	TRBJ2-3	TRBV6-1	TGTGCCAGCGGGGTAGCGGGAAGAGATACGCAGTATTTT	CASGVAGRDTQYF
TRBD1	-	TRBJ2-7	TRBV7-2	TGTGCCAGCAGCGACCGGGACAGAGTTGTTGAAGGACTCTACGAGCAGTACTTC	CASSDRDRVVEGLYEQYF
-	-	TRBJ1-5	TRBV27	TGTGCCAGCAGTGCCTCGCCACAGAACAATCAGCCCCAGCATTTT	CASSASPQNNQPQHF
TRBD1	-	TRBJ1-3	TRBV19	TGTGCCAGTAGTATTCCTGCAGGGGGATCTGGAAACACCATATATTTT	CASSIPAGGSGNTIYF
-	-	TRBJ1-2	TRBV28	TGTGCCAGCAGTTACGGGAGAAAGTTAGCTAACTATGGCTACACCTTC	CASSYGRKLANYGYTF